This TCR beta chain was captured in a study of control samples from healthy donors and cancer patients. This table comes from immunoSEQ multiplex PCR, and its TCRdb copy is limited to in-frame clones, with some not included. Of roughly 79,000 clones in the sample, approximately 84% were seen once. The CDR3 contains 16 residues. Germline trimming cut 4 bases from V and 5 bases from J; bases unmatched to any gene: 7. Germline-derived CDR1 and CDR2 are KGHDR and SFDVKD. The chain employs TRBV24-1 and TRBJ2-1; 10 positions agree with TRBD1. The material sequenced was blood. The receptor was isolated from a man aged 45-60 years in good health. This chain's CDR3 is CATSDPGTGVDNEQFF. CDR3 bases: TGTGCCACCAGTGACCCGGGGACAGGGGTTGACAATGAGCAGTTCTTC.